The next 18 T cell receptor beta chains were all read from a single sample in a study of control samples from healthy donors and cancer patients (dated by TCRdb to the early 2020s). Libraries were made using the immunoSEQ multiplex PCR assay. In its TCRdb copy, this immuneACCESS table keeps in-frame sequences only and misses some clones. Where compared with another copy, unresolved V genes explain less than half of these, and the others have no known cause. This sample is represented by about 160,000 clones; around nine tenths of them were singletons. The ten largest make up around 12% of the sample. Sequenced sample: blood. The receptors stem from a man younger than 45 in good health.

V is TRBV30 and J is TRBJ1-2; 7 nucleotides agree with TRBD1. V shed 1 base and J 5 bases; nucleotides not matched to a gene: 7. Germline CDR1 is GTSNPN and CDR2 is SVGIG (reference sequence). The CDR3 runs to 14 residues. The CDR3 coding sequence is TGTGCCTGGAGTGCAGGGGGTCGGGCATATGGCTACACCTTC. Translated: CAWSAGGRAYGYTF. Full variable domain (missing parts from reference TRBV30 and TRBJ1-2): SQTIHQWPATLVQPVGSPLSLECTVEGTSNPNLYWYRQAAGRGLQLLFYSVGIGQISSEVPQNLSASRPQDRQFILSSKKLLLSDSGFYLCAWSAGGRAYGYTFGSGTRLTVV.

The chain couples TRBV4-2 to TRBJ1-1; D gene uncertain. In germline, CDR1 is LGHNA, CDR2 YNFKEQ. The CDR3 length is 14 residues. The V gene lost 4 bases and the J gene lost 5 bases, with 14 bases spanning the gap. The CDR3 spells CASSPESWRTEAFF. The CDR3 DNA reads as TGTGCCAGCAGCCCAGAAAGTTGGAGGACTGAAGCTTTCTTT.

The V gene is TRBV6-5, the J gene TRBJ2-1, with unresolved D. V lost 8 bases, J lost 2 bases, and 13 bases lay in between. The germline V gene encodes CDR1 MNHEY and CDR2 SVGAGI. The CDR3 loop spans 14 amino acids. This CDR3 is CASRPSYPYNEQFF. The CDR3 DNA follows: TGTGCCAGCCGGCCCAGTTACCCCTACAATGAGCAGTTCTTC.

V and J are TRBV27 and TRBJ2-7; no firm D call. Trimming left V 3 bases short and J 4 bases short, with 16 bases between. In germline, CDR1 is MNHEY, CDR2 SMNVEV (reference sequence). This CDR3 contains 15 residues. The CDR3 DNA reads TGTGCCAGCAGTTTTAGGACCTCTTTAAGGTACGAGCAGTACTTC. The encoded protein is CASSFRTSLRYEQYF.

This chain's CDR3 is CASSVTSGSFNEQFF. The CDR3 bases are TGTGCCAGCAGCGTAACTAGCGGGAGTTTCAATGAGCAGTTCTTC. V is TRBV2 and J is TRBJ2-1; 11 bases match TRBD2. Germline V gene sequence: CDR1 SNHLY, CDR2 FYNNEI. This CDR3 comprises 15 residues. V gave up 6 bases and J gave up 6 bases; unmatched junction bases: 7.

The rearrangement links TRBV28 to TRBJ2-2; unclear D gene. Germline loops: CDR1 MDHEN, CDR2 SYDVKM. This CDR3 region has 13 residues. The V and J ends lost 6 bases and 5 bases respectively, with 10 bases between them. The CDR3 DNA is TGTGCCAGCAGCCCGGACCCAACCGGGGAGCTGTTTTTT. Translation gives CASSPDPTGELFF.

CDR3 DNA sequence: TGTGCCAGCAGCGTAGTCCACGCGGCACCCCAGGGAACTTTCTTT. Residues: CASSVVHAAPQGTFF. The gene calls are TRBV9 and TRBJ1-1; a possible D gene is TRBD1 (5 bases). The CDR3 totals 15 residues. Germline CDR1 reads SGDLS; CDR2 reads YYNGEE. Trimming removed 0 bases at V and 12 bases at J, with 21 bases between.

CDR3 sequence (DNA): TGTGCCAGCAGGGGGCTGGGAACTGAAGCTTTCTTT. Its translation is CASRGLGTEAFF. The rearrangement uses TRBV19 and TRBJ1-1, with 8 bases matching TRBD1. From germline, CDR1 is LNHDA and CDR2 SQIVND (reference sequence). Trimming removed 9 bases from V and 5 bases from J; junction bases left unmatched: 5. The length of the CDR3 is 12 residues. Complete variable domain (other parts from reference TRBV19 and TRBJ1-1): DGGITQSPKYLFRKEGQNVTLSCEQNLNHDAMYWYRQDPGQGLRLIYYSQIVNDFQKGDIAEGYSVSREKKESFPLTVTSAQKNPTAFYLCASRGLGTEAFFGQGTRLTVV.

V is TRBV11-3 and J is TRBJ1-3; D remains ambiguous. Germline V lookup: CDR1 SGHNT, CDR2 YENEEA. Trimming cost V 1 base and J 3 bases, with 7 bases left between them. The CDR3 is 14 amino acids. The CDR3 bases are TGTGCCAGCAGCTTAGGAGGGAGTGGAAACACCATATATTTT. It specifies CASSLGGSGNTIYF.

The rearrangement uses TRBV7-9 and TRBJ2-5; D is uncertain. This CDR3 is built from 12 residues. The V end was cut by 0 bases, the J end by 4 bases, with 3 bases between. Germline CDR1 reads SEHNR; CDR2 reads FQNEAQ (reference sequence). For the CDR3, the DNA is TGTGCCAGCAGCTTAGCTTCAGAGACCCAGTACTTC. This encodes CASSLASETQYF.

This sequence joins TRBV11-2 and TRBJ1-2, with D uncertain. The germline gives CDR1 SGHAT, CDR2 FQNNGV. The CDR3 loop spans 15 amino acids. Trimming stripped 1 base from V and 6 bases from J, with 15 bases between. CDR3 in amino acids: CASSLVVGRGDGYTF. The CDR3 DNA is TGTGCCAGCAGCTTAGTAGTAGGACGAGGCGATGGCTACACCTTC.

The chain's CDR3 is CASSEPGSKGYNEQFF. As DNA, the CDR3 is TGTGCCAGCAGTGAGCCCGGGAGTAAAGGGTACAATGAGCAGTTCTTC. The chain uses TRBV25-1 and TRBJ2-1, with D possibly TRBD2 on 6 matching bases. The germline V and J ends were trimmed by 3 bases and 4 bases, with 16 bases remaining between them. CDR1 MGHDK and CDR2 SYGVNS come from the germline V gene. This CDR3 is 16 amino acids long.

The chain uses TRBV6-2 or TRBV6-3 and TRBJ2-1; possible D gene TRBD1, 7 bases. This CDR3 contains 16 residues. Trimming removed 5 bases at V and 8 bases at J, with 22 bases between. CDR1 and CDR2 from the germline V gene are MNHEY and SVGEGT. CDR3 amino acids: CASSPGGTLRGYEQFF. The CDR3 DNA is TGTGCCAGCAGTCCAGGGGGGACTTTAAGAGGCTATGAGCAGTTCTTC.

The chain links TRBV11-3 to TRBJ2-2, with 9 positions matching TRBD1. Germline assignment: CDR1 SGHNT and CDR2 YENEEA. The ends lost 3 bases at V and 6 bases at J; junction bases unmatched: 11. This CDR3 has 17 amino acids. CDR3 amino acids: CASSLSTDRGGSGELFF. In DNA, the CDR3 is TGTGCCAGCAGCTTGTCCACGGACAGGGGCGGATCCGGGGAGCTGTTTTTT.

The rearrangement joins TRBV19 to TRBJ1-5, with 7 bases matching TRBD1. The CDR3 spans 15 residues. The trim removed 4 bases at V and 7 bases at J, leaving 10 bases unmatched. Germline loops: CDR1 LNHDA, CDR2 SQIVND (reference sequence). The CDR3, as DNA: TGTGCCAGTAGTAGTTCAAACAGGGGCGTGCAGCCCCAGCATTTT. It translates to CASSSSNRGVQPQHF.

The chain has TRBV3-1 (or the pseudogene TRBV3-2) and TRBJ2-2, with 7 bases aligning to TRBD1. Germline assignment: CDR1 LGHDT and CDR2 YNNKEL (reference sequence). The V gene end was trimmed by 2 bases and the J gene end by 1 base; junction bases not matched to a gene: 1. The CDR3 contains 15 residues. The CDR3, as DNA: TGTGCCAGCAGCCAACGACAGGGGAACACCGGGGAGCTGTTTTTT. This gives the protein CASSQRQGNTGELFF.

The J gene is TRBJ2-2, the V gene TRBV9; 7 bases match TRBD2. This CDR3 comprises 16 residues. The V gene's germline CDR1 is SGDLS and CDR2 YYNGEE. The ends lost 2 bases at V and 6 bases at J; junction bases unmatched: 10. The CDR3 loop is CASSVSGASGSGELFF. The CDR3 region has the DNA TGTGCCAGCAGCGTCTCGGGTGCTAGCGGATCCGGGGAGCTGTTTTTT.

The chain recombines TRBV4-1 with TRBJ2-2, with TRBD2 matching 11 bases. The CDR3 has 15 amino acids. J gave up 10 bases and V 0 bases, and 4 bases lay outside the gene matches. Germline V gives CDR1 MGHRA, CDR2 YSYEKL. CDR3 sequence: CASSQDVAGGLELFF. In DNA form, the CDR3 reads TGCGCCAGCAGCCAAGATGTAGCGGGGGGGCTGGAGCTGTTTTTT.